This TCR beta chain was retrieved from a study of T-cell reconstitution after alpha-beta-depleted transplantation in children. Only a few counts were recorded for this clonotype. Unique molecular identifiers were used in preparing the TCRbeta library. TCRdb called the PCR reads again in MiXCR, with one record for every CDR3 protein. The table records a few hundred thousand distinct CDR3 sequences, approximately 11% of them present only once. With 6 bases clipped from V and 3 bases from J, the junction kept 8 bases outside the gene matches. This CDR3 has 14 amino acids. From germline, CDR1 is DFQATT and CDR2 SNEGSKA (reference sequence).

This chain joins TRBV20-1 and TRBJ1-5; 7 bases line up with TRBD1. The receptor was derived from a human donor who donated a stem cell graft to a child with acute myeloid leukemia. The sample consisted of PBMCs from the stem cell graft donor, taken from the stem cell graft. CDR3 coding DNA: TGCAGTGCCGTAAACAGGGGTCCCAATCAGCCCCAGCATTTT. This sequence encodes CSAVNRGPNQPQHF.